This T cell receptor (beta chain) was sequenced for a study of T cells in tuberculosis. Comment on this clone: The antigen remains unidentified.

Germline V gene sequence: CDR1 MNHNY, CDR2 SVGAGI (reference sequence). The V end was cut by 6 bases, the J end by 0 bases, with 16 bases between. This CDR3 spans 16 amino acids. Overall study results and limits: Active tuberculosis cases were adults; controls were adolescents.

Adolescents were screened for latent TB by skin test and IGRA. Each clinical donor contributed on average around 92,000 T cells from unsorted cryopreserved PBMC. The assay was immunoSEQ multiplex PCR, and TCRdb's table has in-frame clones only and misses some. This sample has approximately 30,000 clones, with just under 95% found just once. The sequence was obtained from a donor aged 10-29 years with latent tuberculosis or without tuberculosis infection. Some clones in this sample may be carry-over from other donors' samples. V is TRBV6-6 and J is TRBJ2-3; no reliable D call. Sequenced sample: PBMCs. CDR3 amino acids: CASSLTVTSSTDTQYF. In nucleotides, the CDR3 is TGTGCCAGCAGCTTAACTGTAACTTCTAGCACAGATACGCAGTATTTT.